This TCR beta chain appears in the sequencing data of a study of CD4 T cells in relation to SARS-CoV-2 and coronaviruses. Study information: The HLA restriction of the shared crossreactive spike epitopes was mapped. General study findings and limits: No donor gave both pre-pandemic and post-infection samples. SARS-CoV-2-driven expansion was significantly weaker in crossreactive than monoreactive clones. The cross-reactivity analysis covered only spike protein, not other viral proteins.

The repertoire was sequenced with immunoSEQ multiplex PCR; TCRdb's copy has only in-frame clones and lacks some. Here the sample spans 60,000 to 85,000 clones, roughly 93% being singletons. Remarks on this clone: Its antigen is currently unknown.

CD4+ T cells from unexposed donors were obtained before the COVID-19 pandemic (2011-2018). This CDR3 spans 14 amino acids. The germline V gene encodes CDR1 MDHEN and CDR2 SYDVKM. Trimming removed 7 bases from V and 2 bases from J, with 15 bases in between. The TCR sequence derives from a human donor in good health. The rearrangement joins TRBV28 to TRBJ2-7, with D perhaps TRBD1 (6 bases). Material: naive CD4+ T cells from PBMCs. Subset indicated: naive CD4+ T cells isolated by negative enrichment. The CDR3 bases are TGTGCCAGCAACCAACAGGGAAACCCCTACGAGCAGTACTTC. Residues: CASNQQGNPYEQYF.